This TCR beta chain was retrieved from a study of blood T cells in healthy people across ages (dated by TCRdb to between 2015 and 2017). Background on the whole study: In model experiments, roughly one uniquely barcoded TCR beta cDNA molecule per two T cells was captured by template switching. Donors were grouped into four age groups: young (average 16 years), middle-aged (roughly 37), aged (around 60) and long-lived (around 80). Using the same blood draw, the study looked at two additional independent replicas of 1 million unique cDNA reads for two donors, one aged 18 to 29 and the other aged 80 or older. To avoid experimental bias, donors of different ages were randomly spread across the sequencing lanes. Age-related changes in TCR beta repertoire diversity were measured in the study by deep sequencing normalized with unique cDNA molecular identifiers. General findings and caveats noted by the study authors: Compared with the aged group, the long-lived group had more naive CD4+ T cells, fewer expanded clones and increased TCR diversity, a pattern suggesting age selection. Donor CMV infection status was unknown, potentially confounding age-related changes in expanded clonotypes. Bulk unsorted PBMC profiling prevented conclusive comparison of naive and antigen-experienced compartments. Observed TCR beta diversity per million T cells fell roughly linearly with age, and a significant reduction was already apparent by age roughly 40. A strong correlation was found between observed TCR beta diversity and the percentage of naive T cells measured by flow cytometry. Estimates of total diversity from one million sequenced T cells were regarded as lower bounds and underestimates.

Receptor libraries were prepared by 5' RACE. Sequencing relied on an Illumina HiSeq 2500. A second PCR of roughly 6 to 11 cycles was run with a J-beta primer mix and a sample-barcoded 5' primer. A unique molecular identifier was introduced onto each TCR beta cDNA molecule by a template-switch 5' adaptor carrying 12 random nucleotides. Each sample yielded at least 3 million CDR3-containing paired-end reads. First-strand cDNA synthesis was performed from all RNA using the Mint cDNA synthesis kit, with priming by a TRBC-specific oligonucleotide. After uracil-DNA glycosylase treatment, a first 18-cycle PCR used universal primers M1SS and BC2_uni_R on all cDNA. The published analysis was carried out like this. For normalization, 1 million high-quality reads, each with a distinct molecular identifier, were randomly selected from each sample. Reads with shared molecular identifiers were discarded instead of being binned into consensus sequences. MiTCR, set to a Q25 quality threshold and the strictest error-elimination algorithm, was used for CDR3 identification, clonotype clustering and error correction. Lower-bound total TCR beta diversity was estimated with a nonparametric unseen species model using Euler transformation. Using fastp trimming at Q25 and MiXCR clonotype assembly, TCRdb reanalyzed the public sequencing data and kept in-frame beta chains. One record per CDR3 amino acid sequence lists the most common genes and DNA. The authors' filters were not applied to this entry. The sample table shows 1.5 million to 2 million distinct CDR3 sequences, and approximately 28% are seen once. The ten most abundant clones make up over 7% of the sample.

Donors were a few dozen systemically healthy Caucasian individuals from Russia aged roughly 6 to 95 years. Approximately 9.3 milliliters of peripheral blood were collected from each donor into EDTA-treated Vacutainer tubes. PBMCs were isolated by Ficoll-Paque density-gradient centrifugation, with at least 7 million obtained per sample. Total RNA was extracted from PBMCs with Trizol reagent, with at least 6 micrograms obtained per sample. For every donor, an aliquot of PBMCs went through flow cytometry to measure the percentages of naive CD45RAhigh/CD27high T cells. This clonotype was seen many times. Its antigen specificity is not known. It has no much larger one-base neighbor in the sample; base qualities were not kept. The CDR3 covers 15 residues, taking in both the cysteine and the phenylalanine. Only the CDR3 portion is preserved as DNA: 45 bases, with reading frame beginning at the first base. Between the V and J ends, shortened by 1 base and 4 bases respectively, the junction contains 14 bases. The germline V gene yields SGHVS for CDR1 and FNYEAQ for CDR2.

The chain uses TRBV7-6 and TRBJ2-7, and perhaps TRBD2 as D gene, on 5 matching bases. The TCR sequence derives from a woman in her twenties or thirties in good health. The material sequenced was blood. This receptor has the CDR3 CASSLEGPGNYEQYF. The DNA is as follows: TGTGCCAGCAGCTTAGAGGGCCCGGGGAATTACGAGCAGTACTTC. Supplemented by the reference TRBV7-6 and TRBJ2-7 proteins around the CDR3, the complete variable domain is GAGVSQSPRYKVTKRGQDVALRCDPISGHVSLYWYRQALGQGPEFLTYFNYEAQQDKSGLPNDRFSAERPEGSISTLTIQRTEQRDSAMYRCASSLEGPGNYEQYFGPGTRLTVT.